This paragraph reports one T cell receptor (beta chain). Antigen: not known. The data belong to a study of shared clonotypes between healthy human individuals. Study-level background: Used for every donor were three CD4 naive, three CD4 memory, two CD8 naive and one CD8 memory plate.

CDR1 SEHNR and CDR2 FQNEAQ come from the germline V gene (reference sequence). This CDR3 has 16 residues. V was trimmed by 5 bases and J by 4 bases, leaving 18 bases between them. Naive CD8 cells comprised CD45RO-negative, CCR7-positively selected cells, excluding terminally differentiated effector memory CD45RA+ cells. Method: immunoSEQ multiplex PCR; TCRdb's copy keeps in-frame clones and lacks some. The table includes hundreds of thousands of clones, approximately 96% detected once. Study-level findings and limits: The study found about 5% of naive CD4 clonotypes shared across a handful of donors. Researchers found naive subsets generally carried larger estimated richness than memory subsets. The study found lower generation probabilities in non-shared clonotypes than in those shared by all four donors.

The V gene is TRBV7-9, the J gene TRBJ2-1, with a tentative D call TRBD1 (6 bases). Sequencing was carried out using naive CD8+ T cells sorted from blood. The origin of this receptor is a woman aged 25 to 45 in good health. CDR3 loop: CASSLPRDNDYNEQFF. CDR3 nucleotides: TGTGCCAGCAGCCTACCCCGGGACAATGATTACAATGAGCAGTTCTTC.